This T cell receptor beta chain stems from a study of cytomegalovirus exposure and HLA in healthy donors. Study-wide results and limits: Cytomegalovirus-associated status was assigned to 150 to 200 TCR beta chains.

Everyone who donated was a healthy bone marrow donor. On this clone itself: Its specificity is unknown.

Primers: 60 Vbeta forward and 13 Jbeta reverse. Profiling relied on immunoSEQ multiplex PCR, and the TCRdb table lists in-frame clones only, not all of them. Found here are 100,000 or so clones, 76% of them singletons; the top ten hold about 7.5%. This TCR was recovered from a middle-aged man in good health and CMV-seropositive. The specimen sequenced was PBMCs.

The CDR3: CASSLLIGQGRYGYTF. The CDR3 region has the DNA TGTGCCAGCAGCCTCCTAATTGGACAGGGGCGATATGGCTACACCTTC. The chain couples TRBV7-8 to TRBJ1-2; 9 bases match TRBD1. CDR3 length equals 16 residues. The V gene's germline CDR1 is SGHVS and CDR2 FQNEAQ. V gave up 5 bases and J gave up 5 bases; unmatched junction bases: 12.